The 13 T cell receptor beta chains below all came from one sample that was sequenced in a study of OX40 agonist ivuxolimab in advanced cancers. TCRdb's copy holds only in-frame clones and misses some; the assay was immunoSEQ multiplex PCR. The sample yields some 83,000 clones, around 84% seen once. Sequenced material: CD4+ or CD8+ T cells sorted from blood, taken in a trial of the OX40 agonist ivuxolimab. These receptors were obtained from an adult with an advanced solid tumor such as melanoma, head and neck, liver or kidney cancer.

The V and J genes are TRBV9 and TRBJ2-3, with D hard to call. V was trimmed by 0 bases and J by 1 base, leaving 9 bases between them. Per germline, CDR1 SGDLS and CDR2 YYNGEE. The CDR3 runs to 15 residues. Here the CDR3 DNA reads TGTGCCAGCAGCGTAGGTGATGGGCGCACAGATACGCAGTATTTT. Translation: CASSVGDGRTDTQYF.

The V and J genes are TRBV10-3 and TRBJ2-3; D perhaps matches TRBD1 (6 bases). This CDR3 region has 13 residues. V was shortened by 7 bases and J by 0 bases, with 8 bases between the two germline ends. The V gene's germline CDR1 is ENHRY and CDR2 SYGVKD. CDR3 region: CAIMGASTDTQYF. CDR3 DNA: TGTGCCATCATGGGGGCGAGCACAGATACGCAGTATTTT.

This clone showed up just a few times. The chain has TRBV10-3 and TRBJ2-7; D gene unclear. The V end was cut by 4 bases, the J end by 3 bases, with 4 bases between. CDR3 size: 11 residues. Germline CDR1 ENHRY, CDR2 SYGVKD. The CDR3 nucleotides are TGTGCCATCAGTGCTGGCTACGAGCAGTACTTC. Translating it yields CAISAGYEQYF.

This rearrangement joins TRBV19 to TRBJ2-2; maybe TRBD2 (6 bases). Germline CDR1 reads LNHDA; CDR2 reads SQIVND (reference sequence). Trimming pared 4 bases from V and 1 base from J, leaving 7 bases between. CDR3 length: 14 amino acids. CDR3 coding DNA: TGTGCCAGTAGTAGGGACTGGAACACCGGGGAGCTGTTTTTT. Its translation is CASSRDWNTGELFF.

In this sample, this clone turned up once. The J gene is TRBJ2-7, the V gene TRBV27; D is undetermined. The CDR3 has 16 amino acids. Trimming left V 5 bases short and J 6 bases short, with 23 bases between. CDR1 is MNHEY and CDR2 is SMNVEV in the germline V gene (reference sequence). CDR3 protein: CASSPTVMPPVREQYF. CDR3 sequence (DNA): TGTGCCAGCAGTCCCACAGTTATGCCTCCGGTTCGCGAGCAGTACTTC.

The chain joins TRBV18 to TRBJ1-5; D might be TRBD1 (5 bases). V dropped 6 bases and J dropped 4 bases, with 22 bases sitting between them. CDR3 length: 17 amino acids. Germline V gives CDR1 KGHSH, CDR2 LQKENI. The chain's CDR3 is CASSYRPRDPYNQPQHF. The CDR3 DNA sequence: TGTGCCAGCTCTTACCGTCCCCGGGACCCCTATAATCAGCCCCAGCATTTT.

This chain joins TRBV27 and TRBJ1-5; a possible D gene is TRBD1 (6 bases). The germline CDR1 and CDR2 sequences are MNHEY and SMNVEV (reference sequence). Trimming removed 0 bases at V and 8 bases at J, with 11 bases between. The CDR3 extends over 14 amino acids. The CDR3 here is CASSLSGGVKPQHF. The CDR3 region has the DNA TGTGCCAGCAGTTTATCGGGGGGCGTCAAGCCCCAGCATTTT.

This chain joins TRBV6-1 and TRBJ2-7; perhaps TRBD1 as D (5 bases). The CDR3 covers 13 residues. The germline V gene has CDR1 MNHNS and CDR2 SASEGT. Trimming stripped 7 bases from V and 0 bases from J, with 10 bases between. The CDR3 protein is CASKDTASYEQYF. CDR3 DNA sequence: TGTGCCAGCAAGGACACCGCCTCCTACGAGCAGTACTTC.

The chain links TRBV7-3 to TRBJ2-1, with D tentatively TRBD2 (6 bases). Germline V gene sequence: CDR1 SGHTA, CDR2 FQGTGA. The CDR3 runs 17 residues. Trimming pared 5 bases from V and 2 bases from J, leaving 19 bases between. CDR3 sequence (DNA): TGTGCCAGCAGCCGCGATCCTCCTAGCGCCACCTACAATGAGCAGTTCTTC. Its translation: CASSRDPPSATYNEQFF.

The chain combines TRBV5-6 with TRBJ2-7, with D possibly being TRBD1 (7 bases). Germline values: CDR1 SGHDT, CDR2 YYEEEE. The CDR3 is 17 residues long. V shed 1 base and J shed 4 bases, with 21 bases lying between them. CDR3 region: CASSLHRAGQPHYEQYF. The CDR3 DNA reads TGTGCCAGCAGCTTGCATCGGGCGGGACAGCCTCATTACGAGCAGTACTTC.

The chain carries TRBV4-1 and TRBJ2-5; possible D gene TRBD2, 7 bases. Trimming pared 0 bases from V and 5 bases from J, leaving 13 bases between. The CDR3 is 15 amino acids. Germline V CDR1 and CDR2: MGHRA, YSYEKL. In DNA form, the CDR3 reads TGCGCCAGCAGCCAAGAAGGGGGGGCTGGGGAGACCCAGTACTTC. Translation gives CASSQEGGAGETQYF.

The V gene is TRBV5-1, the J gene TRBJ2-3; a weak D match, TRBD1 (5 bases). The germline V and J ends were trimmed by 1 base and 0 bases, with 6 bases remaining between them. The V gene's germline CDR1 is SGHRS and CDR2 YFSETQ. The CDR3 spans 14 residues. The CDR3 nucleotides read TGCGCCAGCAGCTTGCCAGGGAGCACAGATACGCAGTATTTT. The encoded protein is CASSLPGSTDTQYF.

This sequence joins TRBV30 and TRBJ2-3; 12 bases match TRBD2. The CDR3 spans 12 residues. V was clipped by 7 bases and J by 9 bases; unmatched bases: 5. From germline, CDR1 is GTSNPN and CDR2 SVGIG (reference sequence). The CDR3 DNA reads TGTGCCTACGGGACTAGCGGGTCCACGCAGTATTTT. Its protein is CAYGTSGSTQYF. The variable domain in full, with the rest retrieved from reference TRBV30 and TRBJ2-3, is SQTIHQWPATLVQPVGSPLSLECTVEGTSNPNLYWYRQAAGRGLQLLFYSVGIGQISSEVPQNLSASRPQDRQFILSSKKLLLSDSGFYLCAYGTSGSTQYFGPGTRLTVL.